This T cell receptor beta chain was documented in a study of blood T cells in healthy people across ages. Trimming removed 8 bases from V and 8 bases from J; junction bases left unmatched: 10. CDR3 length: 14 residues. Germline-derived CDR1 and CDR2 are SEHNR and FQNEAQ (reference sequence). Donors each provided 8 to 10 milliliters of peripheral blood. No fewer than 5.5 micrograms of total RNA were isolated from every sample. Together with a sample-barcoded 5' primer, a J-beta primer mix was included in a second PCR lasting roughly 6 to 12 cycles. TCRdb analysed the 5' RACE reads with MiXCR anew, one entry per CDR3 protein. The data contain about 720,000 distinct CDR3 sequences, around 25% of them singletons. These sequences were also reported in another study, on T cells of mothers and their children. That work contributes: Samples came from a few healthy Caucasian mothers and their six children.

This clonotype was obtained from a boy between 10 and 17 years old in good health. The V call is TRBV7-9, the J call TRBJ2-1, with 9 bases fitting TRBD2. The sequenced sample consisted of blood. In DNA form, the CDR3 reads TGTGCCAGCGGATTATGGACTAGCGAAGATGAGCAGTTCTTC. This sequence encodes CASGLWTSEDEQFF.